The 2 T cell receptor beta chains presented below share a single source sample, sequenced in a study of CD8+ T cells in alopecia areata (dated by TCRdb to the late 2010s). The library was prepared using the immunoSEQ multiplex PCR assay. RNA was extracted from all samples and reverse transcribed into cDNA as template for TCR sequencing. Held by TCRdb, this immuneACCESS table contains in-frame sequences only and omits some clones. Under half of the omission traces to an unresolved V gene where checked; the cause of the rest is unknown. This sample lists hundreds of thousands of clones; 60% were detected once. The top ten clones comprise more than 0.85% of the sample. The treatment or condition tag for this specimen amounts to: oral pan-JAK inhibitor, 5-10 mg twice daily. The source material was CD4+ T cells sorted from blood, sampled around week 53, from a patient treated with tofacitinib. All receptors derive from a human donor with alopecia areata.

This clone turned up a few times. V gene TRBV29-1 combines with J gene TRBJ2-5; D is perhaps TRBD1 (5 bases). In germline, CDR1 is SQVTM, CDR2 ANQGSEA. The CDR3 totals 11 residues. The V end lost 5 bases, the J end lost 4 bases, and 8 bases lay between the germline ends. CDR3 region: CSVRQGETQYF. Here the CDR3 DNA reads TGCAGCGTTCGGCAGGGAGAGACCCAGTACTTC.

The gene calls are TRBV20-1 and TRBJ2-1; weak D call: TRBD1 (5 bases). The CDR3 contains 11 residues. Per germline, CDR1 DFQATT and CDR2 SNEGSKA (reference sequence). The germline V and J ends were trimmed by 5 bases and 10 bases, with 12 bases remaining between them. The CDR3 DNA follows: TGCAGTGCTGGGGCTACCGGAGAGCAGTTCTTC. This codes for CSAGATGEQFF.